The clone carrying this T cell receptor (beta chain) came up once. This sample stems from a study of blood T cell repertoires in COVID-19. About the study: Samples representing acute and convalescent COVID-19 were sourced from the United States, Italy and Spain. Sources were T cells, B-cell-depleted T cells, or PBMCs; the material itself was cDNA or gDNA.

The V segment lost 2 bases and the J segment 7 bases; nucleotides outside the gene matches: 5. Germline-derived CDR1 and CDR2 are MNHEY and SVGAGI. This CDR3 is built from 15 residues. In the original processing: Amplified reference gene primers provided the basis for estimating nucleated cell counts. Here immunoSEQ multiplex PCR was the method, and the copy in TCRdb shows in-frame clones only, minus some. V, J and clone size were drawn from that table, and D and trimming were deduced from the DNA. The profile shows about 200,000 clones, approximately 86% of them singletons. The TCR comes from a man aged 55 to 70 with acute or convalescent COVID-19. The sequenced sample consisted of peripheral blood. The chain links TRBV6-5 to TRBJ2-2, with TRBD1 identical over 9 bases. The CDR3 protein is CASSYDTGGNGELFF. The CDR3 DNA is TGTGCCAGCAGTTACGATACAGGGGGCAACGGGGAGCTGTTTTTT.